What follows are 26 T cell receptor beta chains derived from one specimen sequenced in a study of patients and donors after allogeneic stem cell transplantation (TCRdb year 2020). Libraries were prepared through RT-PCR. Reads for this sample came from a NextSeq 550. TCRdb trimmed public reads at Q25 via fastp, called clones via MiXCR and kept in-frame beta chains. Each entry is one CDR3 protein sequence, shown with its most common DNA and genes. The sample profile shows roughly 200,000 distinct CDR3 sequences; over 30% of them were found once. Around a tenth of the sample goes to the ten largest clones. Sequencing was done on a sample of blood, either unsorted or a sorted T cell fraction (not recorded which). The receptors were sampled from a human donor who was either an allogeneic HSCT recipient or a stem cell or donor lymphocyte infusion donor (not recorded which). It is not recorded whose cells these are; they may come from a transplant donor.

The V gene is TRBV6-6, the J gene TRBJ1-5; a possible D gene is TRBD1 (6 bases). Germline V gene lookup returns CDR1 MNHNY and CDR2 SVGAGI (reference sequence). The CDR3 spans 15 residues. V gave up 5 bases and J gave up 0 bases, with 11 bases separating them. CDR3 loop: CASSPIGGSNQPQHF. CDR3 nucleotides: TGTGCCAGCAGTCCCATAGGGGGTAGCAATCAGCCCCAGCATTTT.

The V and J genes are TRBV7-2 and TRBJ2-1, with 12 bases identical to TRBD1. The CDR3 loop spans 16 amino acids. Germline V lookup: CDR1 SGHTA, CDR2 FQGNSA. The junction had 9 bases not matched to a gene; V was cut back by 4 bases and J by 8 bases. CDR3 DNA: TGTGCCAGCAGCTACATCCGGGACAGGGGGCGCGATGAGCAGTTCTTC. As protein: CASSYIRDRGRDEQFF.

This clonotype was recorded a few times. V and J are TRBV5-1 and TRBJ2-6; possible D gene TRBD1, 6 bases. CDR1 SGHRS and CDR2 YFSETQ come from the germline V gene. This CDR3 is built from 13 residues. V shed 4 bases and J shed 11 bases, with 13 bases lying between them. CDR3 protein: CASSVTGTDVLTF. The CDR3 bases are TGCGCCAGCAGCGTAACAGGGACCGACGTCCTGACTTTC.

This clonotype was counted between two and nine times. The chain employs TRBV5-1 and TRBJ1-2; no clear D gene. CDR1 and CDR2 from the germline V gene are SGHRS and YFSETQ. V was shortened by 9 bases and J by 6 bases, with 24 bases between the two germline ends. This CDR3 contains 15 residues. The CDR3 bases are TGCGCCACCAGACTGCTGGGCCTCAAGGAAGATGGCTACACCTTC. This codes for CATRLLGLKEDGYTF.

V and J are TRBV7-2 and TRBJ1-6; D is possibly TRBD1 (5 bases). V lost 4 bases to trimming and J lost 6 bases, with 10 bases between them. Germline loops: CDR1 SGHTA, CDR2 FQGNSA. The CDR3 is made up of 14 amino acids. CDR3 DNA sequence: TGTGCCAGCAGCTCGGGACGGGTTAATTCACCCCTCCACTTT. Protein: CASSSGRVNSPLHF.

The gene calls are TRBV9 and TRBJ2-1; TRBD2 might be the D (5 bases). There are 18 residues in the CDR3. V lost 0 bases and J lost 0, with 16 bases in between. CDR1 is SGDLS and CDR2 is YYNGEE in the germline V gene. For the CDR3, the DNA is TGTGCCAGCAGCGTAGAGGCCCTAGCAATAAGCTCCTACAATGAGCAGTTCTTC. Translating it yields CASSVEALAISSYNEQFF.

V usage is TRBV7-9 and J usage is TRBJ1-5, with D perhaps matching TRBD1 (5 bases). There are 13 residues in the CDR3. The germline V and J ends were trimmed by 5 bases and 9 bases, with 14 bases remaining between them. Germline V lookup: CDR1 SEHNR, CDR2 FQNEAQ (reference sequence). CDR3 nucleotide sequence: TGTGCCAGCAGCGCACAGGTAGGGTCGCCCCAGCATTTT. It yields the protein CASSAQVGSPQHF.

The count of this clonotype is one. The chain combines TRBV6-5 with TRBJ2-1, with D possibly matching TRBD2 (5 bases). The CDR3 loop spans 14 amino acids. In germline, CDR1 is MNHEY, CDR2 SVGAGI. The V and J ends lost 5 bases and 2 bases respectively, with 10 bases between them. CDR3 nucleotides: TGTGCCAGCAGTACGTACGGGGCCTACAATGAGCAGTTCTTC. Amino acids: CASSTYGAYNEQFF.

V and J are TRBV5-1 and TRBJ2-5; a possible D gene is TRBD1 (5 bases). CDR3 length: 16 residues. V lost 1 base and J 0 bases, leaving 13 bases between the germline ends. Germline assignment: CDR1 SGHRS and CDR2 YFSETQ. CDR3 coding DNA: TGCGCCAGCAGCTTGATACAGGCCTCGTACCAAGAGACCCAGTACTTC. The encoded protein is CASSLIQASYQETQYF.

In its sample, this clonotype was seen a few times. The chain employs TRBV5-1 and TRBJ2-3, with D possibly matching TRBD1 (6 bases). In germline, CDR1 is SGHRS, CDR2 YFSETQ. The CDR3 is 14 residues long. Trimming removed 4 bases at V and 2 bases at J, with 11 bases between. The chain's CDR3 is CASSDGQITDTQYF. DNA for the CDR3: TGCGCCAGCAGCGATGGACAGATCACAGATACGCAGTATTTT.

This clonotype was seen more than once but under ten times. The chain is built from TRBV4-2 and TRBJ1-1, with D perhaps matching TRBD1 (6 bases). The V gene lost 4 bases and the J gene lost 1 base, with 10 bases spanning the gap. Germline V gene sequence: CDR1 LGHNA, CDR2 YNFKEQ. This CDR3 contains 14 residues. The CDR3 loop reads CASSPGAGNTEAFF. CDR3 in DNA: TGTGCCAGCAGCCCGGGGGCGGGGAACACTGAAGCTTTCTTT.

The V call is TRBV14, the J call TRBJ2-1, with 10 bases that match TRBD1. The CDR3 has 14 residues. Trimming took 3 bases from V and 7 from J; bases not matched to a gene: 3. Germline V gene data show CDR1 as SGHDN and CDR2 as FVKESK. The CDR3 sequence: CASSQTGGANEQFF. DNA of the CDR3: TGTGCCAGCAGCCAGACAGGGGGCGCGAATGAGCAGTTCTTC.

The chain uses TRBV5-1 and TRBJ1-3; D gene unclear. The V and J ends lost 1 base and 0 bases respectively, with 11 bases between them. The CDR3 sequence is 16 residues long. Germline V gene sequence: CDR1 SGHRS, CDR2 YFSETQ. The CDR3 loop is CASSLWALSSGNTIYF. In DNA form, the CDR3 reads TGCGCCAGCAGCTTGTGGGCCCTGAGCTCTGGAAACACCATATATTTT.

The chain is built from TRBV10-3 and TRBJ2-5; no reliable D call. Germline V gives CDR1 ENHRY, CDR2 SYGVKD. This CDR3 spans 14 amino acids. V dropped 9 bases and J dropped 1 base, with 15 bases sitting between them. The CDR3 DNA is TGTGCCATAGCTACTCAGGAAAGCCAAGAGACCCAGTACTTC. It yields the protein CAIATQESQETQYF.

This clonotype was recorded a few times. The J gene is TRBJ1-2, the V gene TRBV4-1; D remains unclear. V was pared by 4 bases and J by 0 bases, with 9 bases between. Looked up from germline, CDR1 is MGHRA and CDR2 is YSYEKL. CDR3 length: 14 amino acids. CDR3 loop: CASSRREANYGYTF. In DNA, the CDR3 is TGCGCCAGCAGCCGTCGTGAGGCTAACTATGGCTACACCTTC.

The chain uses TRBV2 and TRBJ1-4; 10 positions agree with TRBD1. CDR1 and CDR2 from the germline V gene are SNHLY and FYNNEI. The CDR3 spans 16 residues. Trimming at V came to 2 bases and at J to 6 bases, leaving 6 bases not matched to a gene. The CDR3 loop is CASSEPPGTGDEKLFF. In DNA form, the CDR3 reads TGTGCCAGCAGTGAACCGCCCGGGACAGGGGATGAAAAACTGTTTTTT. Variable domain in full (rest from reference TRBV2 and TRBJ1-4): EPEVTQTPSHQVTQMGQEVILRCVPISNHLYFYWYRQILGQKVEFLVSFYNNEISEKSEIFDDQFSVERPDGSNFTLKIRSTKLEDSAMYFCASSEPPGTGDEKLFFGSGTQLSVL.

V gene TRBV2 combines with J gene TRBJ2-2, with D possibly TRBD2 on 5 matching bases. CDR1 and CDR2 (germline): SNHLY, FYNNEI. The CDR3 covers 13 residues. Trimming took off 8 bases at V and 4 bases at J, with 11 bases between the two ends. CDR3 in DNA: TGTGCCAGCGTGCGGGTCCCCACCGGGGAGCTGTTTTTT. Translation: CASVRVPTGELFF.

There are a few counts of this clonotype. The chain combines TRBV9 with TRBJ2-1; TRBD2 matches at 16 bases. CDR1 is SGDLS, CDR2 YYNGEE, per germline. V lost 4 bases, J lost 7 bases, and 5 bases stayed unmatched. The CDR3 totals 16 residues. The CDR3: CASSLGLAGGYNEQFF. CDR3 DNA: TGTGCCAGCAGCTTGGGACTAGCGGGGGGGTATAATGAGCAGTTCTTC.

The chain has TRBV2 and TRBJ2-1; 10 positions agree with TRBD1. Per the germline V gene, CDR1 is SNHLY and CDR2 is FYNNEI. This CDR3 spans 15 amino acids. V lost 5 bases and J lost 9; bases outside the gene matches: 10. CDR3: CASSSDRGRWGEQFF. The CDR3 bases are TGTGCCAGCAGTTCCGACAGGGGGCGATGGGGTGAGCAGTTCTTC.

This rearrangement joins TRBV9 to TRBJ2-5; 7 bases match TRBD1. The junction had 5 bases not matched to a gene; V was cut back by 4 bases and J by 2 bases. This CDR3 contains 14 residues. Germline V lookup: CDR1 SGDLS, CDR2 YYNGEE. CDR3 region: CASSLRDRQETQYF. The CDR3, as DNA: TGTGCCAGCAGCCTCCGGGACAGACAAGAGACCCAGTACTTC. The entire variable domain, with the rest obtained from reference TRBV9 and TRBJ2-5, is as follows: DSGVTQTPKHLITATGQRVTLRCSPRSGDLSVYWYQQSLDQGLQFLIQYYNGEERAKGNILERFSAQQFPDLHSELNLSSLELGDSALYFCASSLRDRQETQYFGPGTRLLVL.

This chain joins TRBV12-3 or TRBV12-4 and TRBJ1-2, with D possibly matching TRBD1 (5 bases). V was trimmed by 4 bases and J by 3 bases, leaving 18 bases between them. This CDR3 region has 16 residues. The CDR3 protein is CASSSLITDSHYGYTF. DNA for the CDR3: TGTGCCAGCAGTTCCCTAATAACTGACAGTCACTATGGCTACACCTTC.

This clonotype was recorded only once. The J gene is TRBJ1-6, the V gene TRBV11-2; a possible D gene is TRBD1 (5 bases). Germline values: CDR1 SGHAT, CDR2 FQNNGV. Trimming removed 5 bases from V and 8 bases from J, with 19 bases in between. The CDR3 has 16 residues. CDR3 DNA: TGTGCCAGCAGCCATCTTATAGGGACCAGGGATTCACCCCTCCACTTT. It codes for CASSHLIGTRDSPLHF.

This chain links TRBV5-1 with TRBJ1-6; D unclear. The CDR3 runs to 15 residues. The V gene's germline CDR1 is SGHRS and CDR2 YFSETQ. The V and J ends lost 0 bases and 6 bases respectively, with 10 bases between them. The DNA of the CDR3 is TGCGCCAGCAGCTTGGAGGTAGCCTTTAATTCACCCCTCCACTTT. It encodes CASSLEVAFNSPLHF.

This chain connects TRBV12-3 or TRBV12-4 to TRBJ1-1; no clear D gene. This CDR3 contains 15 residues. Trimming took 0 bases from V and 1 from J, leaving 9 bases between them. For the CDR3, the DNA is TGTGCCAGCAGTTTAGCGGTGGTGGGGAACACTGAAGCTTTCTTT. Protein product: CASSLAVVGNTEAFF.

This chain uses TRBV24-1 with TRBJ1-1; 8 bases line up with TRBD1. The CDR3 runs 16 residues. J was trimmed by 6 bases and V by 2 bases; bases with no gene match: 10. Germline V gene data show CDR1 as KGHDR and CDR2 as SFDVKD. Here the CDR3 reads CATSDSTLTGVAEAFF. As DNA, the CDR3 is TGTGCCACCAGTGATTCCACCTTGACAGGGGTCGCTGAAGCTTTCTTT.

V usage is TRBV13 and J usage is TRBJ1-3; D is undetermined. The CDR3 loop spans 14 amino acids. Germline V gene sequence: CDR1 PRHDT, CDR2 FYEKMQ (reference sequence). Trimming took 2 bases from V and 4 from J, leaving 9 bases between them. The CDR3 is CASSLRVAGNTIYF. CDR3 DNA sequence: TGTGCCAGCAGCTTACGGGTAGCAGGAAACACCATATATTTT.